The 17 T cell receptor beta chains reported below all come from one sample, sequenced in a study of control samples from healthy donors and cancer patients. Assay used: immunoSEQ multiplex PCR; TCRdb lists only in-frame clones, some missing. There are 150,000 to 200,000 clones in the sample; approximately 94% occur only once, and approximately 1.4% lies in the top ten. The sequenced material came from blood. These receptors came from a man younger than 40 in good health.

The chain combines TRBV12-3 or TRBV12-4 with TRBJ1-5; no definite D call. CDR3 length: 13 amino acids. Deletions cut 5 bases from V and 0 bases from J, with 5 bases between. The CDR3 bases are TGTGCCAGCAGTCCCTATAGCAATCAGCCCCAGCATTTT. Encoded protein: CASSPYSNQPQHF.

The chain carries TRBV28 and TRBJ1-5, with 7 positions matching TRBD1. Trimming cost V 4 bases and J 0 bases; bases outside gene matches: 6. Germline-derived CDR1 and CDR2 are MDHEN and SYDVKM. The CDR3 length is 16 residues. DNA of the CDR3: TGTGCCAGCAGTTCACAGGGGATACCTAGCAATCAGCCCCAGCATTTT. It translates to CASSSQGIPSNQPQHF. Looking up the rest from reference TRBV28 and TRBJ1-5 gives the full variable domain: DVKVTQSSRYLVKRTGEKVFLECVQDMDHENMFWYRQDPGLGLRLIYFSYDVKMKEKGDIPEGYSVSREKKERFSLILESASTNQTSMYLCASSSQGIPSNQPQHFGDGTRLSIL.

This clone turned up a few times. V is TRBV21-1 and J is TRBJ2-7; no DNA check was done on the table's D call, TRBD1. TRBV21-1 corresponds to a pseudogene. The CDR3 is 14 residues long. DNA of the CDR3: TGTGCCAGCAGCAACCCCAGGGGGCGAGCCGAGCAGTACTTC. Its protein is CASSNPRGRAEQYF.

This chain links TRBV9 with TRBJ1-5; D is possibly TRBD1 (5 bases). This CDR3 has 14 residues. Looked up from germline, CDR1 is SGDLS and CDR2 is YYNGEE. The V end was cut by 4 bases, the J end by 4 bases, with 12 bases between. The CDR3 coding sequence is TGTGCCAGCAGCCCCTCGGGGGTTAATCAGCCCCAGCATTTT. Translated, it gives CASSPSGVNQPQHF.

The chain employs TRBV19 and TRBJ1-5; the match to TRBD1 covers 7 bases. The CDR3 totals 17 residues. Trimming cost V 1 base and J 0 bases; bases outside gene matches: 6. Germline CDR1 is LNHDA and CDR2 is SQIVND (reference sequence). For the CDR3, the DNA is TGTGCCAGTAGTATAGCTTTGACAGGGAATAGCAATCAGCCCCAGCATTTT. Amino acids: CASSIALTGNSNQPQHF. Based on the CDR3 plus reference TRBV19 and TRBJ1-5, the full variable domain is DGGITQSPKYLFRKEGQNVTLSCEQNLNHDAMYWYRQDPGQGLRLIYYSQIVNDFQKGDIAEGYSVSREKKESFPLTVTSAQKNPTAFYLCASSIALTGNSNQPQHFGDGTRLSIL.

The DNA for the CDR3 is TGTGCCAGCAGCTTAGGGGGGAGGGCTGGGGCTAACTATGGCTACACCTTC. Its protein product is CASSLGGRAGANYGYTF. This rearrangement joins TRBV7-2 to TRBJ1-2; D is perhaps TRBD1 (5 bases). V was cut by 1 base and J by 0 bases, with 15 bases left in between. The CDR3 consists of 17 residues. The V gene's germline CDR1 is SGHTA and CDR2 FQGNSA.

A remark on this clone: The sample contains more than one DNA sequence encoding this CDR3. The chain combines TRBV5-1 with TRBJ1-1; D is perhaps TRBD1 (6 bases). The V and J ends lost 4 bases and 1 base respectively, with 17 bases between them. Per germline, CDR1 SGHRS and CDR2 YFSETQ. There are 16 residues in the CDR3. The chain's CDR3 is CASSEGHRSPNTEAFF. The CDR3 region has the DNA TGCGCCAGCAGCGAGGGACACCGAAGCCCGAACACTGAAGCTTTCTTT.

The CDR3 region is CASSYPGQVSNQPQHF. The CDR3, as DNA: TGTGCCAGCAGCTACCCGGGACAGGTTAGCAATCAGCCCCAGCATTTT. The chain has TRBV11-2 and TRBJ1-5; 8 bases map to TRBD1. CDR1 and CDR2 from the germline V gene are SGHAT and FQNNGV. The CDR3 is made up of 16 amino acids. Unmatched junction bases numbered 5, after V lost 4 bases and J lost 0 bases.

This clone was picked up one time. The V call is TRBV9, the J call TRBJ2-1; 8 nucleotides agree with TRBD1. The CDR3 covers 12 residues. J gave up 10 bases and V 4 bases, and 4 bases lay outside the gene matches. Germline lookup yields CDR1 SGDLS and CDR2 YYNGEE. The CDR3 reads CASSLQGVEQFF. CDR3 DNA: TGTGCCAGCAGCTTACAGGGGGTCGAGCAGTTCTTC.

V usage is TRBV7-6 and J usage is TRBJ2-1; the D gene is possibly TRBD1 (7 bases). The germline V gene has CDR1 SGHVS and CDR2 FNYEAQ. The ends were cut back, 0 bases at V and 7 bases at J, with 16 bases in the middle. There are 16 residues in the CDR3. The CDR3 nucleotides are TGTGCCAGCAGCTTAGCGACAGGGCGGGGATTTAATGAGCAGTTCTTC. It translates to CASSLATGRGFNEQFF. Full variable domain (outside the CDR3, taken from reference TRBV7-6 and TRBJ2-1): GAGVSQSPRYKVTKRGQDVALRCDPISGHVSLYWYRQALGQGPEFLTYFNYEAQQDKSGLPNDRFSAERPEGSISTLTIQRTEQRDSAMYRCASSLATGRGFNEQFFGPGTRLTVL.

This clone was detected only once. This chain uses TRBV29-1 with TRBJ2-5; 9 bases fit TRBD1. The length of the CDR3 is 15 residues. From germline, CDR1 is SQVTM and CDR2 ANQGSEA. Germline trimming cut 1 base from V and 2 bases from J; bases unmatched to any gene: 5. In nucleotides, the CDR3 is TGCAGCGTTGAAGGGGGGACAGGGAAGCAAGAGACCCAGTACTTC. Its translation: CSVEGGTGKQETQYF.

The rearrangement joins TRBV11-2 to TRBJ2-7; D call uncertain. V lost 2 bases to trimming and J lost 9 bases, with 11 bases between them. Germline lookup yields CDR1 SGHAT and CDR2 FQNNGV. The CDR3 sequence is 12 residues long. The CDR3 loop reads CASSLKVEGQYF. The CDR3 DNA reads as TGTGCCAGCAGCTTAAAGGTTGAAGGGCAGTACTTC.

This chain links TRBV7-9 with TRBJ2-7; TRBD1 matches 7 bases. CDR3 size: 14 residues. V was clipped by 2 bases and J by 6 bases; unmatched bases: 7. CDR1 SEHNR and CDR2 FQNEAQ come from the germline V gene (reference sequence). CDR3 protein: CASSLQGVSGEQYF. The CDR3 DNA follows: TGTGCCAGCAGCTTACAGGGGGTATCTGGCGAGCAGTACTTC.

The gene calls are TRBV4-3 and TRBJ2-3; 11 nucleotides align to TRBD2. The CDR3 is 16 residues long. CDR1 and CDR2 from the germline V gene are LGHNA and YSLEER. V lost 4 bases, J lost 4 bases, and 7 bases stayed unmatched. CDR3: CASSRLAGGPSDTQYF. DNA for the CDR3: TGCGCCAGCAGCCGATTAGCGGGGGGGCCCTCAGATACGCAGTATTTT.

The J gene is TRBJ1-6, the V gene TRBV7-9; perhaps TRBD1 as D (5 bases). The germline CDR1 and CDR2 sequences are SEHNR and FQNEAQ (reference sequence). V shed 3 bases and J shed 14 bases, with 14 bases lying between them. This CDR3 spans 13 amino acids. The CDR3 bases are TGTGCCAGCAGCTTCAGGGACCTCGCGACCCTCCACTTT. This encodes CASSFRDLATLHF. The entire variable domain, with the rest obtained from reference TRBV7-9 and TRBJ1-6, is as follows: DTGVSQNPRHKITKRGQNVTFRCDPISEHNRLYWYRQTLGQGPEFLTYFQNEAQLEKSRLLSDRFSAERPKGSFSTLEIQRTEQGDSAMYLCASSFRDLATLHFGNGTRLTVT.

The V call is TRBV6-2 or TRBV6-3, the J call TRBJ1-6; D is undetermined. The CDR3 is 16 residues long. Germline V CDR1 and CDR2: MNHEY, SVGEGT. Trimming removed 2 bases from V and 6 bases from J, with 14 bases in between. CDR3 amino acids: CASSYGVRGANSPLHF. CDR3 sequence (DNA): TGTGCCAGCAGTTACGGGGTCCGGGGAGCTAATTCACCCCTCCACTTT.

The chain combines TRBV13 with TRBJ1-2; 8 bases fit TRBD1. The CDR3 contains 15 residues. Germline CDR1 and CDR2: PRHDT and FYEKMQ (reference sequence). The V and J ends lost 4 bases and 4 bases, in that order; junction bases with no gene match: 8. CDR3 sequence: CASSWTGKGVYGYTF. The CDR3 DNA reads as TGTGCCAGCAGCTGGACAGGGAAAGGAGTCTATGGCTACACCTTC.